This TCR beta chain was observed in a study of blood T cell repertoires in COVID-19. Turning to the study itself: COVID-19 samples, acute and convalescent, were from the United States, Italy and Spain. Sources were T cells, B-cell-depleted T cells, or PBMCs; the material itself was cDNA or gDNA.

Authors' processing steps: How many nucleated cells were present was estimated from reference gene primer amplification. Some clones are missing from TCRdb's copy, which holds only in-frame ones; the method was immunoSEQ multiplex PCR. D and trimming come from the DNA, and the V and J calls and clone size come from that table. The sample lists about 68,000 clones, 65% to 90% occurring once. Germline-derived CDR1 and CDR2 are MDHEN and SYDVKM. V lost 6 bases to trimming and J lost 1 base, with 7 bases between them. The CDR3 covers 12 residues. The V gene is TRBV28, the J gene TRBJ2-7, with no clear D. The material sequenced was peripheral blood. The TCR originated in an elderly man with acute or convalescent COVID-19. The CDR3 spells CASSIGSYEQYF. CDR3 in DNA: TGTGCCAGCAGCATCGGTTCCTACGAGCAGTACTTC.